A selection of T cell receptor beta chains follows, all from one sample in a study of CXCR3-negative and CXCR3-positive naive CD8 T cells. TCRdb reanalyzed the 5' RACE reads and collapses them to one entry per CDR3 protein, without DNA. This listing includes some 130,000 distinct CDR3 sequences. Sequencing used naive CXCR3+ CD8+ T cells from blood. These receptors originate from a human donor in good health. Some clones in this sample may be carry-over from other donors' samples. CDR3s include the opening cysteine and the closing phenylalanine or tryptophan.

CDR3aa	v_gene	j_gene
CASSTGQGSGYTF	TRBV27	TRBJ1-2
CASSSGSGSLYF	TRBV11-3	TRBJ2-3
CSAEGDTYEQYF	TRBV29-1	TRBJ2-7
CASSPWDRAGQPQHF	TRBV9	TRBJ1-5
CASSLAGRGSTEAFF	TRBV5-1	TRBJ1-1
CASSLRQSSYNSPLHF	TRBV7-9	TRBJ1-6
CASSFSSGFTDTQYF	TRBV27	TRBJ2-3
CASSYSGEEETQYF	TRBV6-5	TRBJ2-5
CSVLSNSGEQFF	TRBV29-1	TRBJ2-1
CSASDRDRVTEAFF	TRBV20-1	TRBJ1-1
CASGQPSSYEQYF	TRBV30	TRBJ2-7
CASQTSVSWNEQFF	TRBV12-3/TRBV12-4	TRBJ2-1
CASSLSGRSFYEQYF	TRBV28	TRBJ2-7
CSVEAALTPEAFF	TRBV29-1	TRBJ1-1
CASSARGDNEQFF	TRBV7-9	TRBJ2-1
CASSLGQGAGEAFF	TRBV5-1	TRBJ1-1
CASSRDFSSGNTIYF	TRBV14	TRBJ1-3
CASSLEGLHYGYTF	TRBV13	TRBJ1-2
CASSLGSRAYEQYF	TRBV13	TRBJ2-7
CASSYGGAGYEQYF	TRBV6-5	TRBJ2-7
CASSLNSPARLANYGYTF	TRBV5-1	TRBJ1-2
CASSQARGRRRDEQFF	TRBV3-1	TRBJ2-1
CASSLERTSTDTQYF	TRBV5-5	TRBJ2-3
CASRTNYGAGFTDTQYF	TRBV6-6	TRBJ2-3
CASSLVAGVGEQYF	TRBV27	TRBJ2-7
CACSWGLTLYEQFF	TRBV7-9	TRBJ2-1
CASSSGQNYNEQFF	TRBV28	TRBJ2-1
CASSSLGERELETQYF	TRBV19	TRBJ2-5
CAISDSPDTGELFF	TRBV10-3	TRBJ2-2
CASSPGDSLDYGYTF	TRBV12-3/TRBV12-4	TRBJ1-2
CASRPPPPSHSTDTQYF	TRBV28	TRBJ2-3
CASSYSEGKTGELFF	TRBV6-5	TRBJ2-2
CSVEDEGLAGGLYSAEQFF	TRBV29-1	TRBJ2-1
CASSPLGVYGQYF	TRBV5-1	TRBJ2-7
CASSPRLSTYNEQFF	TRBV28	TRBJ2-1
CASSGSLSGGGDPYEQYF	TRBV2	TRBJ2-7
CSYRDTSYEQYF	TRBV29-1	TRBJ2-7
CASSQSWTGILETQYF	TRBV23-1	TRBJ2-5
CASSPLPSNEQFF	TRBV7-3	TRBJ2-1
CATSPTGMNEQFF	TRBV24-1	TRBJ2-1
CASSYPGLRDQPQHF	TRBV6-2/TRBV6-3	TRBJ1-5
CSARDSSGYSAGVRDTQYF	TRBV20-1	TRBJ2-3
CSARDQGSAYEQYF	TRBV20-1	TRBJ2-7
CASSPLGLAGAPAYNEQFF	TRBV6-6	TRBJ2-1
CASSEWSTSGRTDTQYF	TRBV25-1	TRBJ2-3
CASRLTVNSNQPQHF	TRBV7-2	TRBJ1-5
CSVGLAGSFEQYF	TRBV29-1	TRBJ2-7
CASTGPATTGTDTQYF	TRBV6-6	TRBJ2-3
CASSSTLSYGYTF	TRBV11-3	TRBJ1-2
CSVEDPYHTGAGDIADTQYF	TRBV29-1	TRBJ2-3
CASSFRDGTYEQYF	TRBV7-2	TRBJ2-7
CASSPLGLTFEYNEQFF	TRBV7-3	TRBJ2-1
CASSDGSYNEQFF	TRBV6-5	TRBJ2-1